Below, one T cell receptor beta chain is given with its context. This sample was taken from a study of blood T cell repertoires in COVID-19. The CDR3 is 15 amino acids. V gave up 6 bases and J gave up 0 bases, with 12 bases separating them. Germline CDR1 and CDR2: MDHEN and SYDVKM. Authors' processing steps: Amplification of reference gene primers provided the estimated nucleated cell counts. Profiled with immunoSEQ multiplex PCR; TCRdb holds only in-frame clones, not every one. D and trimming come from the DNA, and the V and J calls and clone size come from that table. The table includes about 160,000 clones, around 84% detected once.

The chain uses TRBV28 and TRBJ1-5, with D possibly TRBD1 on 6 matching bases. Source material: peripheral blood. The receptor was derived from a woman older than 75 with acute or convalescent COVID-19. Written as DNA, the CDR3 is TGTGCCAGCAGGGGGGCGGCAGGTAGCAATCAGCCCCAGCATTTT. The encoded protein is CASRGAAGSNQPQHF.